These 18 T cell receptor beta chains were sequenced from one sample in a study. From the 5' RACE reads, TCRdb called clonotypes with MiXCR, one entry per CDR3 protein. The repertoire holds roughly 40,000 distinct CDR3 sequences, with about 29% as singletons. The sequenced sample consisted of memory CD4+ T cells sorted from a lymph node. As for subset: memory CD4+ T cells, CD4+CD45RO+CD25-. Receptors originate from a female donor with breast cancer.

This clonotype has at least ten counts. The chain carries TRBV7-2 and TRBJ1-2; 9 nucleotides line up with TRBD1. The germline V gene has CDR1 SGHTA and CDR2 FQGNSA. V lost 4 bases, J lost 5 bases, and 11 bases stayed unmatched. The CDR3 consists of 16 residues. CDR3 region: CASSSYIRQGEYGYTF. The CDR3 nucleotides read TGTGCCAGCAGCTCCTACATAAGACAGGGGGAATATGGCTACACCTTC. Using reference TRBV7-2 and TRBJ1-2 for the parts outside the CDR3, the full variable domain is GAGVSQSPSNKVTEKGKDVELRCDPISGHTALYWYRQSLGQGLEFLIYFQGNSAPDKSGLPSDRFSAERTGGSVSTLTIQRTQQEDSAVYLCASSSYIRQGEYGYTFGSGTRLTVV.

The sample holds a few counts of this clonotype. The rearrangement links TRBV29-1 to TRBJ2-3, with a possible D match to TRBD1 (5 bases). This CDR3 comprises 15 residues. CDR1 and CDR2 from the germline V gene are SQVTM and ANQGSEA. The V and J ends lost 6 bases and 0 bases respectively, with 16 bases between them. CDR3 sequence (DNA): TGCAGCGTGGTGGACACGACTGGAAGCACAGATACGCAGTATTTT. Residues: CSVVDTTGSTDTQYF.

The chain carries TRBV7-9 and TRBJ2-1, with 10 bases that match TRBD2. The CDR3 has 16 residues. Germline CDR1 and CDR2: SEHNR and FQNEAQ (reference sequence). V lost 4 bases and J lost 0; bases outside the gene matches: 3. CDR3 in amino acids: CASSSPSGSSYNEQFF. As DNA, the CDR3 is TGTGCCAGCAGCTCCCCTAGCGGGAGCTCCTACAATGAGCAGTTCTTC.

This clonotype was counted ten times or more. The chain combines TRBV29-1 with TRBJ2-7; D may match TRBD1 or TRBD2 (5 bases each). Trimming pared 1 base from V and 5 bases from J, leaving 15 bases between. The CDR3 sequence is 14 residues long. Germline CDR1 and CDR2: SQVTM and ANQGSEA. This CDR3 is CSVEGTGASHEQYF. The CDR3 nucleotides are TGCAGCGTTGAAGGCACCGGGGCAAGTCACGAGCAGTACTTC.

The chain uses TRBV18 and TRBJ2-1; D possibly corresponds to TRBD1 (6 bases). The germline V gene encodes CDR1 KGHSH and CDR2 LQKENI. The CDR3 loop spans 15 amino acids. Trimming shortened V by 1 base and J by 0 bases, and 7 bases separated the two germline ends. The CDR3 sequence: CASSPQGVSYNEQFF. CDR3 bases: TGTGCCAGCTCACCACAGGGGGTCTCCTACAATGAGCAGTTCTTC.

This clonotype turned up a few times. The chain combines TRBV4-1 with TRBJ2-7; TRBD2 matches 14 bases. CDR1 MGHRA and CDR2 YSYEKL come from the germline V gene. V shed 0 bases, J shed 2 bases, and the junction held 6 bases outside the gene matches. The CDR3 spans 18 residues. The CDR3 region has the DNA TGCGCCAGCAGCCAAGACCCCGGGACTAGCGGGAGCACCTACGAGCAGTACTTC. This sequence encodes CASSQDPGTSGSTYEQYF.

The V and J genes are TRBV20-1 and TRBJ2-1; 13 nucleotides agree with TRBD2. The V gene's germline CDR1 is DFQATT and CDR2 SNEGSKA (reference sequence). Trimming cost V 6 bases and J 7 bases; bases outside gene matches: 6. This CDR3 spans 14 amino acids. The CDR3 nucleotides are TGCAGTGCACGCGGACTAGCGGGAGAGAATGAGCAGTTCTTC. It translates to CSARGLAGENEQFF.

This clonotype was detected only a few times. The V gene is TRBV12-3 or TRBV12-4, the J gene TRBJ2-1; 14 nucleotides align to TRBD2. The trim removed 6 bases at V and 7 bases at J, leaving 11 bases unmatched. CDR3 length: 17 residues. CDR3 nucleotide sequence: TGTGCCAGCAGCCGGACGGGACTAGCGGGAGATGTAAATGAGCAGTTCTTC. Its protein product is CASSRTGLAGDVNEQFF.

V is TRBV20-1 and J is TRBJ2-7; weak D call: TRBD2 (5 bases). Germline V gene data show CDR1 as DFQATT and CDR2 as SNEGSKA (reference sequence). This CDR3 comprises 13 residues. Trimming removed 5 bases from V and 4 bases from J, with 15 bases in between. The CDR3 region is CSAPGRGKYEQYF. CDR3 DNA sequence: TGCAGTGCTCCCGGGCGAGGGAAGTACGAGCAGTACTTC.

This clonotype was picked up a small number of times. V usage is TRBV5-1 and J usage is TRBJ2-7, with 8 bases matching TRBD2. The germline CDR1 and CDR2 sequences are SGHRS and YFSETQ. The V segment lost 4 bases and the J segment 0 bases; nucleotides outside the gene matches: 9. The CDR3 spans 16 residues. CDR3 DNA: TGCGCCAGCAGCGTTCTTAGCGGGGTAAGCTCCTACGAGCAGTACTTC. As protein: CASSVLSGVSSYEQYF. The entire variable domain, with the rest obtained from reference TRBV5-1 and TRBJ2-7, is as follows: KAGVTQTPRYLIKTRGQQVTLSCSPISGHRSVSWYQQTPGQGLQFLFEYFSETQRNKGNFPGRFSGRQFSNSRSEMNVSTLELGDSALYLCASSVLSGVSSYEQYFGPGTRLTVT.

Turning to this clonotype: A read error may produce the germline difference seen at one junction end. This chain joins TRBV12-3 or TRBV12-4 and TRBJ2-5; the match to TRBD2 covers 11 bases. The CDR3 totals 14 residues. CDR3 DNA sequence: TGTACCAGCAGCTTTAGCGGGAGGGTTGAGACCCAGTACTTC. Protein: CTSSFSGRVETQYF.

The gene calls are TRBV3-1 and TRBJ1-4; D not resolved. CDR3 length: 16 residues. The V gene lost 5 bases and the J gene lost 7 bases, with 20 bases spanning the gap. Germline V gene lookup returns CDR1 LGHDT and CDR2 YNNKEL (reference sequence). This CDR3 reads CASSTTSAGRAEKLFF. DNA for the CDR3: TGTGCCAGCAGCACAACCAGCGCGGGTCGTGCTGAAAAACTGTTTTTT.

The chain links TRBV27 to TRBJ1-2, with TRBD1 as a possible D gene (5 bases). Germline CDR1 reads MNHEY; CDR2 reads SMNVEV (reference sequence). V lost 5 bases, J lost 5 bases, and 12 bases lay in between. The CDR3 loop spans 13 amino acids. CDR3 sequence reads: CASSATAHYGYTF. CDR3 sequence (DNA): TGTGCCAGCAGTGCGACAGCCCATTATGGCTACACCTTC.

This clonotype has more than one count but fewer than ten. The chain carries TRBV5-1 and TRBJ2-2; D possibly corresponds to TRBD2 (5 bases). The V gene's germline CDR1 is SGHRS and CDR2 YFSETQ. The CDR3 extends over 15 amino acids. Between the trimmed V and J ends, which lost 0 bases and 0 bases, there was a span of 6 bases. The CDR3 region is CASSLDGANTGELFF. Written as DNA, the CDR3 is TGCGCCAGCAGCTTGGACGGGGCGAACACCGGGGAGCTGTTTTTT.

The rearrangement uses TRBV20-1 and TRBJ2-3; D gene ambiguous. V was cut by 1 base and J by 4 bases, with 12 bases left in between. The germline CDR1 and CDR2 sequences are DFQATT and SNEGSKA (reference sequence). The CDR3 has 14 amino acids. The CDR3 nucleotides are TGCAGTGCTAGAGGATTTTTTAGCTCAGATACGCAGTATTTT. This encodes CSARGFFSSDTQYF.

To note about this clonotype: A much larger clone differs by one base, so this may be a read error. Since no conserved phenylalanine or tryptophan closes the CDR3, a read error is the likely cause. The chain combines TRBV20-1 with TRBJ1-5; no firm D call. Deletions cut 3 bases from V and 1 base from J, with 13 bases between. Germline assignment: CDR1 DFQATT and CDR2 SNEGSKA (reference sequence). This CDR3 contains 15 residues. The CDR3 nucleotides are TGCAGTGCTAGGGTCGCGGGGAGAAGCAATCAGCCCCAGCATTTG. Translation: CSARVAGRSNQPQHL.

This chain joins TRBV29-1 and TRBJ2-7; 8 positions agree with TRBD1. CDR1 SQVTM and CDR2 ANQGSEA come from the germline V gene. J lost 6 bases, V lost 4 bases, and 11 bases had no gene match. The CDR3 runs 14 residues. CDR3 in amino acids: CSVGLARGRSEQYF. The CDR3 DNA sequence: TGCAGCGTTGGGTTGGCCAGGGGGCGCAGCGAGCAGTACTTC.

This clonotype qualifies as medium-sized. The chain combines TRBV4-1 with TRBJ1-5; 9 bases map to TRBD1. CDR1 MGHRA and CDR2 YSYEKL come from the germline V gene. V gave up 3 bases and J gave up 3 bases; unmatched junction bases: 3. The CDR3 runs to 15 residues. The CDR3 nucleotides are TGCGCCAGCAGCCAGCGGACAGGGGTCAATCAGCCCCAGCATTTT. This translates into CASSQRTGVNQPQHF.